This is a list of T cell receptor beta chains from one sample in a study of blood T cell repertoires in COVID-19. The protocol was immunoSEQ multiplex PCR, while the TCRdb copy is restricted to in-frame clones and leaves out a portion. The data contain 75,000 to 90,000 clones, 80% of them singletons. Material for sequencing was peripheral blood. These receptors all come from a woman in her thirties or forties with active or convalescent COVID-19. Each CDR3 is given with its conserved first and last residue. D genes are given only for firm matches. Size tells how often a clone was seen (once, few, many) or the class of an expanded clone, and some rows leave it out.

D gene	clone size	V gene	J gene	CDR3 protein	CDR3 DNA
-	-	TRBV6-6	TRBJ1-1	CASSYNSGNTEAFF	TGTGCCAGCAGTTACAATTCAGGGAACACTGAAGCTTTCTTT
-	-	TRBV7-3	TRBJ1-6	CASRNPPGNPTLHF	TGTGCCAGCAGGAACCCCCCAGGAAATCCAACCCTCCACTTT
-	-	TRBV10-3	TRBJ2-3	CAISARSGDTQYF	TGTGCCATCAGTGCTCGGTCCGGAGATACGCAGTATTTT
-	once	TRBV21-1	TRBJ2-4	CASSNKGIGTDDGKNIQYF	TGTGCCAGCAGCAATAAAGGAATTGGTACAGACGATGGCAAAAACATTCAGTACTTC
TRBD1	-	TRBV3-1/TRBV3-2	TRBJ2-5	CASSPWTGEETQYF	TGTGCCAGCAGCCCCTGGACAGGGGAAGAGACCCAGTACTTC
TRBD2	-	TRBV4-1	TRBJ2-5	CASSQDRPGGTQYF	TGCGCCAGCAGCCAAGATCGCCCGGGAGGGACCCAGTACTTC
-	-	TRBV21-1	TRBJ1-2	CASSKRRGRDGYTF	TGTGCCAGCAGCAAAAGGAGGGGAAGGGATGGCTACACCTTC
-	-	TRBV29-1	TRBJ2-5	CSVDLYQETQYF	TGCAGCGTGGACTTGTACCAAGAGACCCAGTACTTC
-	-	TRBV6-5	TRBJ1-5	CASRPRQGYQPQHF	TGTGCCAGCAGGCCACGCCAGGGATATCAGCCCCAGCATTTT
TRBD2	-	TRBV5-8	TRBJ2-3	CASRKLAVTDTQYF	TGTGCCAGCAGAAAACTAGCGGTTACAGATACGCAGTATTTT
-	-	TRBV29-1	TRBJ2-7	CSVAVYSSYEQYF	TGCAGCGTTGCTGTCTATAGCTCCTACGAGCAGTACTTC
TRBD2	-	TRBV10-1	TRBJ2-3	CASRLTSGRRDTQYF	TGCGCCAGCAGGCTCACTAGCGGGAGGAGAGATACGCAGTATTTT
-	once	TRBV19	TRBJ2-7	CASRSPYEQYF	TGTGCCAGTAGGAGTCCCTACGAGCAGTACTTC
-	-	TRBV30	TRBJ1-5	CAWSVQRGPQHF	TGTGCCTGGAGTGTGCAACGAGGGCCCCAGCATTTT
-	-	TRBV27	TRBJ1-5	CASSPGGFNQPQHF	TGTGCCAGCAGTCCCGGCGGTTTCAATCAGCCCCAGCATTTT